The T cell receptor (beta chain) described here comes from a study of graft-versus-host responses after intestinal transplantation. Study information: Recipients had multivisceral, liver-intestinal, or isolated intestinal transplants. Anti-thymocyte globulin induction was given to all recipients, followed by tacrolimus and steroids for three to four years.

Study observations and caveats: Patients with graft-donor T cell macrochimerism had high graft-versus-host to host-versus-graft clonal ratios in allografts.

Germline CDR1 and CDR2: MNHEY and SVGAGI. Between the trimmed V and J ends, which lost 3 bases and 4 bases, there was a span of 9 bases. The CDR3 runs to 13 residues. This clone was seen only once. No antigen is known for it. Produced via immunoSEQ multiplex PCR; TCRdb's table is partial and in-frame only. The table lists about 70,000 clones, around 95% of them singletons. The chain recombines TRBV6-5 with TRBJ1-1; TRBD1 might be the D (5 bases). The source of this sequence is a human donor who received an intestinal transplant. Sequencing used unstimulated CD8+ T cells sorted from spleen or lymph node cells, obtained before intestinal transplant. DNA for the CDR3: TGTGCCAGCAGTTATGGTGGGACCACTGAAGCTTTCTTT. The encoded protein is CASSYGGTTEAFF.